This T cell receptor (beta chain) was found in a study of blood T cell repertoires in COVID-19. About the study: The United States, Italy and Spain supplied acute and convalescent COVID-19 samples. In each case, the material was cDNA or gDNA derived from T cells, B-cell-depleted T cells, or PBMCs.

V lost 0 bases to trimming and J lost 4 bases; unmatched junction nucleotides: 5. The CDR3 contains 17 residues. Germline CDR1 is LGHNA and CDR2 is YNFKEQ. As originally analysed: The assay estimated nucleated cells by amplifying reference gene primers. The repertoire was sequenced with immunoSEQ multiplex PCR; TCRdb's copy has only in-frame clones and lacks some. The D gene and trimming were derived from the DNA, and the V and J assignments and clone size from that table. The table shows about 13,000 clones, with roughly 90% occurring only once. The sample was peripheral blood. The TCR comes from a human donor with active COVID-19. The donor label of this sample is uncertain. This chain joins TRBV4-2 and TRBJ2-1, with 11 bases aligning to TRBD1. The DNA for the CDR3 is TGTGCCAGCAGCCAAGAACGTGGGACAGGGGGTTACAATGAGCAGTTCTTC. It specifies CASSQERGTGGYNEQFF.